Listed below are T cell receptor beta chains from one sample, sequenced in a study of shared clonotypes between healthy human individuals. The assay was immunoSEQ multiplex PCR, and TCRdb's table has in-frame clones only and misses some. The profile covers fewer than 1.6 million clones, with less than 99% appearing a single time and over 0.3% taken by the ten largest. Sequenced: naive CD4+ T cells sorted from blood. Receptors were obtained from a man younger than 45 in good health. The conserved cysteine and the conserved F or W are not part of the CDR3 here. For some rows the clone size is stated as once, few or many, or as a class when expanded; others skip it.

cdr3_length	v_call	clone_size	j_call	cdr3_aa
13	TRBV6-1	.	TRBJ2-1	ASNEWGGSYNEQF
12	TRBV4-1	once	TRBJ1-1	ASSREDGNTEAF
12	TRBV5-1	.	TRBJ2-1	ASRAVSSYNEQF
13	TRBV5-4	.	TRBJ2-7	ASSLGAFVRDEQY
13	TRBV4-3	.	TRBJ1-2	ASSQDGRAYYGYT
15	TRBV10-3	.	TRBJ2-7	AISESTLADRAYEQY
11	TRBV7-3	.	TRBJ1-3	ASSLRGGNTIY
12	TRBV28	.	TRBJ2-1	ATRASGSLDEQF
11	TRBV6-1	.	TRBJ1-1	ASSVGVGTEAF
14	TRBV5-5	.	TRBJ2-7	ASSLVLSDPPGEQY
16	TRBV4-1	.	TRBJ2-3	ASSQGLAGGGVTDTQY
13	TRBV9	.	TRBJ1-2	ASSAGQASNYGYT
13	TRBV5-1	.	TRBJ2-3	ASSLDGRYTDTQY
14	TRBV6-1	.	TRBJ1-1	ASSASSGGANTEAF
14	TRBV4-2	.	TRBJ2-5	ASSPYPTGGVETQY
13	TRBV11-2	.	TRBJ2-2	ASSFVVPGTGELF
14	TRBV19	.	TRBJ2-7	ASTSVPLGTGYEQY
14	TRBV7-2	.	TRBJ2-7	ASSSRTSGRIYEQY
13	TRBV6-6	.	TRBJ2-1	ASSYGRDRYNEQF
10	TRBV13	.	TRBJ2-5	ASSLRRETQY
13	TRBV28	.	TRBJ2-5	ASSLRGAYQETQY
14	TRBV15	.	TRBJ2-1	ATSRGLQSSYNEQF
13	TRBV5-4	.	TRBJ2-7	ASSGGLAGLGEQY
13	TRBV4-3	once	TRBJ2-7	ASSQEGRGSYEQY
13	TRBV5-1	.	TRBJ2-5	ASSLEGLGSGTQY
12	TRBV4-3	.	TRBJ2-7	ASSLGQGGYEQY
13	TRBV9	.	TRBJ1-5	ASSLGTGANQPQH
13	TRBV30	.	TRBJ2-1	AWRVAATTYNEQF
13	TRBV28	.	TRBJ2-7	ASRAIGTSVYEQY
12	TRBV2	.	TRBJ2-2	ASRAVQGAGELF
12	TRBV9	.	TRBJ2-2	ASSVGTNTGELF
10	TRBV6-1	.	TRBJ1-5	ASSELGQPQH
12	TRBV6-1	.	TRBJ2-1	ASRLTGSYNEQF
13	TRBV29-1	.	TRBJ1-5	SVAFGTDSNQPQH
14	TRBV30	.	TRBJ2-1	AWRNLYGRFYNEQF
17	TRBV7-9	.	TRBJ2-7	ASSPVGAGDLARYYEQY
16	TRBV14	.	TRBJ2-2	ASSQDAFRGISAGELF
11	TRBV30	.	TRBJ1-5	AWSQVDNQPQH
12	TRBV6-1	.	TRBJ2-2	ASSKTGDTGELF
13	TRBV30	.	TRBJ1-2	AWKGGQGSYYGYT
10	TRBV7-9	.	TRBJ2-7	ASSREGHEQY
13	TRBV9	.	TRBJ1-1	ASSVETHPTAEAF
13	TRBV27	.	TRBJ1-2	ASRGRDIRGYGYT
15	TRBV5-1	.	TRBJ1-5	ASTLDRDGSSNQPQH
10	TRBV25-1	.	TRBJ2-7	ASSGLSYEQY
12	TRBV5-5	once	TRBJ1-4	ASRFRGDNEKLF
10	TRBV5-5	.	TRBJ2-5	ASSLAGETQY
11	TRBV2	.	TRBJ2-5	ASSWGTQETQY
13	TRBV9	.	TRBJ2-7	ASSLTLAGVNEQY
11	TRBV7-8	.	TRBJ2-7	ASGAGGPGEQY